The present T cell receptor beta chain was sequenced within a study of CD8+CD57+ T cells in acquired aplastic anemia. The wider study: Sorted CD4+ and CD8+ cells gave an average of around 3.3 ug of DNA.

Patients chosen for sequencing had shown CD8+CD57+ cell expansion by flow cytometry. The template for TCR beta VDJ and CDR3 sequence profiling was genomic DNA. TCRdb ran MiXCR on the reads and lists one entry per CDR3 protein. Found here are 200,000 or so distinct CDR3 sequences, over 55% of them singletons; the top ten hold about 60%. The specimen sequenced was sorted CD4+, CD8+, or CD8+CD57+ T cells (not recorded which) from PBMCs. The clonotype originates from a human donor with aplastic anemia.

The CDR3 coding sequence is TGCGCCAGCAGCCCCGGCTCCCCCCGCCAAGAGACCCAGTACTTC. This translates into CASSPGSPRQETQYF. The chain couples TRBV5-1 to TRBJ2-5; D not certain. The V gene lost 4 bases and the J gene lost 1 base, with 14 bases spanning the gap. The germline gives CDR1 SGHRS, CDR2 YFSETQ. The CDR3 has 15 residues.